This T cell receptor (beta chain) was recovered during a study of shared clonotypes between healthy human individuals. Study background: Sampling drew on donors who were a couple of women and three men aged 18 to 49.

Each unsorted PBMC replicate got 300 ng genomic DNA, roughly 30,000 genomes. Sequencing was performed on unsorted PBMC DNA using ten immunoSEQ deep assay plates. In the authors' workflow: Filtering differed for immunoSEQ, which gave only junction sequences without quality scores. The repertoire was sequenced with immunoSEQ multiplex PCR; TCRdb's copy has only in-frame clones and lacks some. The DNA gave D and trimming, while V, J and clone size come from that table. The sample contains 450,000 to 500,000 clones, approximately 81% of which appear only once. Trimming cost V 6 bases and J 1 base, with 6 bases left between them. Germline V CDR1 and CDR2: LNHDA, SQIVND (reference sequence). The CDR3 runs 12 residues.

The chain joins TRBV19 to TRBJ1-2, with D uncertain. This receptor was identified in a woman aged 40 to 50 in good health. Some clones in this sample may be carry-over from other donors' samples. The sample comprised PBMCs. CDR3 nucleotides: TGTGCCAGTAGCACGTATAACTATGGCTACACCTTC. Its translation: CASSTYNYGYTF.